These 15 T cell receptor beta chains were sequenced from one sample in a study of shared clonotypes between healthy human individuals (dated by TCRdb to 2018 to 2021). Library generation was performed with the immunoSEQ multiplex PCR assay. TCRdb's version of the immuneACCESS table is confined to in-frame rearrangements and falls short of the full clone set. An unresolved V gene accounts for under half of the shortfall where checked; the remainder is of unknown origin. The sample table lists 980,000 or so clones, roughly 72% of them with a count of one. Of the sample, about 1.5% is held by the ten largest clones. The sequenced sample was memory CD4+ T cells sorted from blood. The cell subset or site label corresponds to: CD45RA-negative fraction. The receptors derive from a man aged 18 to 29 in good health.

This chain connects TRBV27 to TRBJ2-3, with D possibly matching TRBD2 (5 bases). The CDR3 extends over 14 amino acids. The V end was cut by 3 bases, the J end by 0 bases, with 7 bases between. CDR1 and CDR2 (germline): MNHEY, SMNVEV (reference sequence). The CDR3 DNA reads TGTGCCAGCAGTTTCAGGACTAGCACAGATACGCAGTATTTT. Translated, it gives CASSFRTSTDTQYF.

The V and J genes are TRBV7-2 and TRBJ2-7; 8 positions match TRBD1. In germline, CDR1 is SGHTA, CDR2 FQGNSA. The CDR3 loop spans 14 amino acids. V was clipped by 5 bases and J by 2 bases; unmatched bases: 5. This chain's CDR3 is CASSTRTGPYEQYF. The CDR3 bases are TGTGCCAGCAGCACGCGGACAGGGCCCTACGAGCAGTACTTC.

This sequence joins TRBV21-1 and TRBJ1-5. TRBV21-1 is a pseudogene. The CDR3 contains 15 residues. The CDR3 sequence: CASSKISRINQPQHF. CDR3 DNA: TGTGCCAGCAGCAAAATATCGCGGATCAATCAGCCCCAGCATTTT.

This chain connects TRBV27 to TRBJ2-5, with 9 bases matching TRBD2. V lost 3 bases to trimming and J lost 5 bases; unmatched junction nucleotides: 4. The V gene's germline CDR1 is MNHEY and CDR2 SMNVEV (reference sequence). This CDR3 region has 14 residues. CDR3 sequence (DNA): TGTGCCAGCAGTTTCGGACTAGCGTTGGAGACCCAGTACTTC. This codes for CASSFGLALETQYF.

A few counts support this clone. CDR3 protein: CASSQTGARQNIQYF. The CDR3, as DNA: TGTGCCAGCAGTCAGACAGGGGCCCGGCAAAACATTCAGTACTTC. The J gene is TRBJ2-4, the V gene TRBV28, with 8 bases aligning to TRBD1. From germline, CDR1 is MDHEN and CDR2 SYDVKM. The CDR3 sequence is 15 residues long. Trimming removed 5 bases from V and 5 bases from J; junction bases left unmatched: 8.

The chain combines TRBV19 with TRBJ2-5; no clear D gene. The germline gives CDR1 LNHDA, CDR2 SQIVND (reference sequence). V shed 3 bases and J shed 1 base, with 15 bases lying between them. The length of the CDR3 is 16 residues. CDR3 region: CASSMGKGVGQETQYF. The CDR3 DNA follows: TGTGCCAGTAGTATGGGGAAGGGTGTAGGCCAAGAGACCCAGTACTTC.

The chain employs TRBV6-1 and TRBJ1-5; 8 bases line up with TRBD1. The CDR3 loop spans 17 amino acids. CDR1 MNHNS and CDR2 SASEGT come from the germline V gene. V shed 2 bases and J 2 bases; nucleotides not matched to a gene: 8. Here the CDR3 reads CASSELGQGGGNQPQHF. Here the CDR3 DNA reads TGTGCCAGCAGTGAACTTGGACAGGGTGGTGGCAATCAGCCCCAGCATTTT.

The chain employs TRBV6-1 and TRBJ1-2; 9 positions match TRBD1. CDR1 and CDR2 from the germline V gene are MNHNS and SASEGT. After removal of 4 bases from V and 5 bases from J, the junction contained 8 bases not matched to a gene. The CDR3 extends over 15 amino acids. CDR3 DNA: TGTGCCAGCAGTGTTAGAGGACAGGGGACGTATGGCTACACCTTC. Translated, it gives CASSVRGQGTYGYTF.

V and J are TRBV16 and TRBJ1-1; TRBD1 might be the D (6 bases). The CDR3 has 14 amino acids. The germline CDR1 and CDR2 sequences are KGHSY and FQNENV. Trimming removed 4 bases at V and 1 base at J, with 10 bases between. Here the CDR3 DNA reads TGTGCCAGCAGCCCGCTCAGGGGGAACACTGAAGCTTTCTTT. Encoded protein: CASSPLRGNTEAFF.

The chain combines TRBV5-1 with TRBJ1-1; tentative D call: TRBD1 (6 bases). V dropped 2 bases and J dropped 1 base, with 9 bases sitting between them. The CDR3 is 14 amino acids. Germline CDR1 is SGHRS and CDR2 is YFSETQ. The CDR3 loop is CASSFQGWNTEAFF. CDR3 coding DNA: TGCGCCAGCAGCTTTCAGGGGTGGAACACTGAAGCTTTCTTT.

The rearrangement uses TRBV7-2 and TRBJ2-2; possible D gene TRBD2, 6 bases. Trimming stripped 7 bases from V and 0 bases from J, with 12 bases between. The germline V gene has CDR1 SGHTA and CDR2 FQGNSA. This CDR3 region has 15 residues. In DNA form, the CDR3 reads TGTGCCAGCACCCTCCAGCGGGCGAACACCGGGGAGCTGTTTTTT. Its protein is CASTLQRANTGELFF.

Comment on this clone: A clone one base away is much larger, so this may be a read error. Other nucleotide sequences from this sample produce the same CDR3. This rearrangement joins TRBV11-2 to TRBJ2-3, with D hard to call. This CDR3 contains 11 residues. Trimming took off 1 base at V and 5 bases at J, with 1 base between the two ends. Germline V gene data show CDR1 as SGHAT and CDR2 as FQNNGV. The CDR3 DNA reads TGTGCCAGCAGCTTAGTAGATACGCAGTATTTT. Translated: CASSLVDTQYF. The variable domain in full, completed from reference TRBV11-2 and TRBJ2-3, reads EAGVAQSPRYKIIEKRQSVAFWCNPISGHATLYWYQQILGQGPKLLIQFQNNGVVDDSQLPKDRFSAERLKGVDSTLKIQPAKLEDSAVYLCASSLVDTQYFGPGTRLTVL.

CDR3 bases: TGTGCCAGCAGCTATCGACTCGGACTAGTGGACACCGGGGAGCTGTTTTTT. It encodes CASSYRLGLVDTGELFF. The chain uses TRBV11-2 and TRBJ2-2; TRBD2 matches at 7 bases. CDR1 and CDR2 (germline): SGHAT, FQNNGV. V was pared by 4 bases and J by 3 bases, with 11 bases of the junction left unmatched. CDR3 length: 17 residues.

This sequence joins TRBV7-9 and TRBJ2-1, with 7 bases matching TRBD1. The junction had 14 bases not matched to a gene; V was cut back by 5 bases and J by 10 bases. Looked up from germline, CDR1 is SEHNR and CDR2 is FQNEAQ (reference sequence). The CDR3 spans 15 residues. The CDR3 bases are TGTGCCAGCAGCCGAAGAGGACAGGTCCTTCCCGAGCAGTTCTTC. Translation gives CASSRRGQVLPEQFF.

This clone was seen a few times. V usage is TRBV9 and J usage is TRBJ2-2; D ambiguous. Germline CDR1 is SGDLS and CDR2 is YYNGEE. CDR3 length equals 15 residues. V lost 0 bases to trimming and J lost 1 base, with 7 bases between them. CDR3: CASSVALLNTGELFF. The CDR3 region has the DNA TGTGCCAGCAGCGTAGCCCTTTTGAACACCGGGGAGCTGTTTTTT.